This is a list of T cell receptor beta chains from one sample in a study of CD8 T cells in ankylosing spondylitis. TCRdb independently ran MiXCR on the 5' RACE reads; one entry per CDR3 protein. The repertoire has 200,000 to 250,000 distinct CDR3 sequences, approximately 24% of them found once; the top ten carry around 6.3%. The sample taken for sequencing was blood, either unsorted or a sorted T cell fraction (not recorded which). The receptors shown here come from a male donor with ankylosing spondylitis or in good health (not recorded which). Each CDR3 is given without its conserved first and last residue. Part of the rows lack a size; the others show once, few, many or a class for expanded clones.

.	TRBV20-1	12	SADPGQGDSPLH
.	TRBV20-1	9	SPRVYDEQF
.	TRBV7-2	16	ASSLAYGGTRSSYEQY
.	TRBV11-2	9	ASKGVQTQY
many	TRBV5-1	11	ASSFDKAYEQY
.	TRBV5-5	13	ASSQTGTMNTEAF
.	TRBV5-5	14	ASSLTGQTITYEQY
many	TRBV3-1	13	ASSQDPASGREQF
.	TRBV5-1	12	ASRGGLMNTEAF
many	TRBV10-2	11	ASSESASGELF
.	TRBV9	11	ASSPDRGSGYT
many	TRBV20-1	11	SANRLASYEQY
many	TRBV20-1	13	SARAGDRGSYEQY
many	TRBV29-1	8	SGGGETQY
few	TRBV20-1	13	SARQKRAPSYEQY
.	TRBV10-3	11	AIRGQEPYEQY
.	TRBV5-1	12	ASSFADPNTEAF
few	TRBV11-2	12	ASSVRRYQETQY
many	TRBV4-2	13	ASSQAQGANQPQH
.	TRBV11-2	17	ASSLLDRVGGRAYNEQF
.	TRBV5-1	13	ASSLAGTGSYEQY
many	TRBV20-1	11	SAPLAGSNEQF
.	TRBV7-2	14	ASSESGTGGEEKLF
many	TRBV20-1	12	SAKAGEGTDTQY